The 32 T cell receptor beta chains presented below share a single source sample, sequenced in a study of Graves' ophthalmopathy and Graves' hyperthyroidism. Amplifying from RNA transcripts, the study obtained TCR beta CDR3 regions. Investigators did first-round RT-PCR with HTBI primers, then second-round multiplex PCR. MiXCR, run by TCRdb on the multiplex PCR reads, gives a single entry per CDR3 protein. The sample lists 350,000 to 400,000 distinct CDR3 sequences, 15% occurring once. The material sequenced was peripheral blood. These receptors originate from a woman between 18 and 30 years old with stable Graves' hyperthyroidism.

This clonotype was observed many times. This chain links TRBV5-1 with TRBJ2-5; D call uncertain. This CDR3 contains 13 residues. Trimming removed 6 bases from V and 2 bases from J, with 11 bases in between. CDR1 SGHRS and CDR2 YFSETQ come from the germline V gene. The CDR3 protein is CASMGRSQETQYF. As DNA, the CDR3 is TGCGCCAGCATGGGCAGGTCACAAGAGACCCAGTACTTC.

This clonotype was seen at least ten times. V gene TRBV7-2 combines with J gene TRBJ2-7, with 9 positions matching TRBD2. The CDR3 covers 15 residues. The V and J ends lost 2 bases and 5 bases, in that order; junction bases with no gene match: 7. Per germline, CDR1 SGHTA and CDR2 FQGNSA. This CDR3 reads CASSLPGGGAHEQYF. CDR3 DNA sequence: TGTGCCAGCAGCTTACCGGGCGGGGGGGCACACGAGCAGTACTTC.

The V gene is TRBV12-3 or TRBV12-4, the J gene TRBJ1-5; D is uncertain. This CDR3 region has 13 residues. V was cut by 3 bases and J by 7 bases, with 10 bases left in between. Here the CDR3 reads CASSFADEQPQHF. The CDR3 nucleotides read TGTGCCAGCAGTTTCGCAGATGAACAGCCCCAGCATTTT.

This clonotype was seen at least ten times. The chain links TRBV7-2 to TRBJ2-7; 10 bases agree with TRBD1. The CDR3 contains 15 residues. CDR1 is SGHTA and CDR2 is FQGNSA in the germline V gene. J was trimmed by 2 bases and V by 3 bases; bases with no gene match: 4. CDR3 bases: TGTGCCAGCAGCTTTGGAGGGACAGGGGCCTACGAGCAGTACTTC. This encodes CASSFGGTGAYEQYF.

Worth noting for this clonotype: The junction does not match germline at one end; this may be a read error. The chain joins TRBV15 to TRBJ2-5; D gene uncertain. This CDR3 has 13 residues. CDR1 and CDR2 (germline): LNHNV, YYDKDF (reference sequence). The CDR3 DNA sequence: TGTGCCAGCAGCCCTTCTCCGAGTGAGACCCAGTACTTC. The encoded protein is CASSPSPSETQYF.

Concerning this clonotype: A much larger clone sits a single nucleotide away, making a read error possible. This chain joins TRBV28 and TRBJ1-1; 11 positions agree with TRBD1. This CDR3 has 17 amino acids. CDR1 and CDR2 from the germline V gene are MDHEN and SYDVKM. CDR3 in amino acids: CASSPRGGQGGWTEACF. The CDR3 DNA reads TGTGCCAGCAGTCCCCGGGGGGGACAGGGGGGATGGACTGAAGCTTGCTTT.

This clonotype was detected ten times or more. The chain uses TRBV5-1 and TRBJ2-2, with TRBD1 as a possible D gene (5 bases). The CDR3 length is 14 residues. Germline V CDR1 and CDR2: SGHRS, YFSETQ. The ends were cut back, 0 bases at V and 3 bases at J, with 6 bases in the middle. CDR3 DNA: TGCGCCAGCAGCTTGGTGGGGCACACCGGGGAGCTGTTTTTT. Encoded protein: CASSLVGHTGELFF.

This clonotype was picked up many times. The chain carries TRBV6-1 and TRBJ2-2; TRBD1 matches at 8 bases. Looked up from germline, CDR1 is MNHNS and CDR2 is SASEGT. V shed 6 bases, J shed 5 bases, and the junction held 8 bases outside the gene matches. The CDR3 loop spans 15 amino acids. CDR3 coding DNA: TGTGCCAGCAGAACCATCCAGGGGGCAACCGGGGAGCTGTTTTTT. Residues: CASRTIQGATGELFF.

This clonotype has a count of ten or more. This chain joins TRBV18 and TRBJ2-7, with D possibly TRBD1 on 6 matching bases. V was pared by 5 bases and J by 4 bases, with 15 bases between. In germline, CDR1 is KGHSH, CDR2 LQKENI. The CDR3 consists of 14 residues. The CDR3: CASSFYKQGYEQYF. The DNA for the CDR3 is TGTGCCAGCTCATTCTACAAACAGGGATACGAGCAGTACTTC.

This clonotype was seen repeatedly, ten times or more. The V and J genes are TRBV6-2 or TRBV6-3 and TRBJ1-1; possibly TRBD1 for D (5 bases). The CDR3 is 15 residues long. Per the germline V gene, CDR1 is MNHEY and CDR2 is SVGEGT. The ends were cut back, 7 bases at V and 5 bases at J, with 20 bases in the middle. The CDR3 coding sequence is TGTGCCAGCATCGACGGGGGTGCCACGGGGACTGAAGCTTTCTTT. Translation gives CASIDGGATGTEAFF.

This clonotype was observed at least ten times. V is TRBV12-3 or TRBV12-4 and J is TRBJ1-6; D call uncertain. CDR3 size: 14 residues. V was pared by 2 bases and J by 9 bases, with 11 bases between. The DNA for the CDR3 is TGTGCCAGCAGTTTACTCGAGGGAGGTTCACCCCTCCACTTT. Protein: CASSLLEGGSPLHF.

This clonotype showed up many times. The chain couples TRBV5-6 to TRBJ2-7; the match to TRBD2 covers 9 bases. The germline CDR1 and CDR2 sequences are SGHDT and YYEEEE. J lost 0 bases, V lost 4 bases, and 8 bases had no gene match. This CDR3 spans 16 amino acids. Here the CDR3 reads CASSMDGTSRSYEQYF. Written as DNA, the CDR3 is TGTGCCAGCAGCATGGACGGGACTAGCCGCTCCTACGAGCAGTACTTC. Drawing the rest from reference TRBV5-6 and TRBJ2-7, the complete variable domain is DAGVTQSPTHLIKTRGQQVTLRCSPKSGHDTVSWYQQALGQGPQFIFQYYEEEERQRGNFPDRFSGHQFPNYSSELNVNALLLGDSALYLCASSMDGTSRSYEQYFGPGTRLTVT.

V and J are TRBV12-3 or TRBV12-4 and TRBJ1-2; 8 nucleotides line up with TRBD1. The trim removed 4 bases at V and 4 bases at J, leaving 5 bases unmatched. The CDR3 spans 14 residues. The CDR3 region has the DNA TGTGCCAGCAGTTCCACAGGGGGTCCCTATGGCTACACCTTC. Translated: CASSSTGGPYGYTF.

This clonotype was found many times. This sequence joins TRBV2 and TRBJ2-7; D is uncertain. This CDR3 region has 11 residues. Trimming cost V 8 bases and J 0 bases, with 5 bases left between them. Germline CDR1 SNHLY, CDR2 FYNNEI. The CDR3 protein is CASGTSYEQYF. The CDR3 DNA is TGTGCCAGCGGAACCTCCTACGAGCAGTACTTC.

Turning to this clonotype: Since a much larger clone is just one base distant, this may be a read error. This CDR3 fails to terminate in the conserved phenylalanine or tryptophan, so it likely reflects a read error. The V call is TRBV19, the J call TRBJ1-5, with TRBD1 identical over 7 bases. The CDR3 consists of 15 residues. Germline V gives CDR1 LNHDA, CDR2 SQIVND (reference sequence). V lost 2 bases to trimming and J lost 6 bases; unmatched junction nucleotides: 7. DNA for the CDR3: TGTGCCAGTAGTATAATCGGACAGGACGGTCAGCCCCAGCATTTG. Its protein product is CASSIIGQDGQPQHL.

This clonotype was seen repeatedly, ten times or more. This chain uses TRBV7-2 with TRBJ2-7; 10 nucleotides agree with TRBD2. Unmatched junction bases numbered 3, after V lost 3 bases and J lost 4 bases. The CDR3 loop spans 14 amino acids. CDR1 is SGHTA and CDR2 is FQGNSA in the germline V gene. The CDR3 nucleotides read TGTGCCAGCAGCTTGCAGACTAGCGGGTACGAGCAGTACTTC. This sequence encodes CASSLQTSGYEQYF.

A few counts support this clonotype. The chain couples TRBV27 to TRBJ2-7; TRBD1 is a possible D gene (6 bases). Germline V CDR1 and CDR2: MNHEY, SMNVEV (reference sequence). The CDR3 runs 17 residues. V was shortened by 5 bases and J by 3 bases, with 23 bases between the two germline ends. The CDR3 loop is CASSASGTPSAYYEQYF. The CDR3 coding sequence is TGTGCCAGCAGTGCGTCCGGGACACCATCGGCCTACTACGAGCAGTACTTC.

This clonotype has at least ten counts. This chain joins TRBV12-3 or TRBV12-4 and TRBJ1-1; TRBD1 is a possible D gene (5 bases). V was pared by 6 bases and J by 7 bases, with 12 bases between. The CDR3 length is 12 residues. CDR3 sequence: CASSHRDGEAFF. Written as DNA, the CDR3 is TGTGCCAGCAGCCACCGGGACGGTGAAGCTTTCTTT.

This clonotype was counted ten times or more. The chain employs TRBV20-1 and TRBJ2-2; 7 bases align to TRBD1. From germline, CDR1 is DFQATT and CDR2 SNEGSKA (reference sequence). J was trimmed by 3 bases and V by 3 bases; bases with no gene match: 4. This CDR3 is 14 amino acids long. This CDR3 is CSASQGVDTGELFF. The CDR3 DNA reads TGCAGTGCTAGCCAGGGGGTCGACACCGGGGAGCTGTTTTTT.

This clonotype was seen many times. CDR3 sequence: CASSSTAGRIANYGYTF. The CDR3 coding sequence is TGTGCCAGCAGCTCGACCGCAGGGCGGATAGCTAACTATGGCTACACCTTC. The J gene is TRBJ1-2, the V gene TRBV27, with D perhaps TRBD1 (5 bases). This CDR3 has 17 amino acids. Per the germline V gene, CDR1 is MNHEY and CDR2 is SMNVEV (reference sequence). Trimming removed 6 bases from V and 0 bases from J, with 20 bases in between.

The chain recombines TRBV11-3 with TRBJ2-2; maybe TRBD2 (5 bases). The ends were cut back, 2 bases at V and 4 bases at J, with 11 bases in the middle. Germline CDR1 is SGHNT and CDR2 is YENEEA. The length of the CDR3 is 15 residues. In nucleotides, the CDR3 is TGTGCCAGCAGCTTACGGACCACTAGCACCGGGGAGCTGTTTTTT. It is translated as CASSLRTTSTGELFF.

This clonotype was detected only once. The rearrangement joins TRBV7-2 to TRBJ2-5; a possible D gene is TRBD2 (7 bases). Germline-derived CDR1 and CDR2 are SGHTA and FQGNSA. Trimming pared 5 bases from V and 8 bases from J, leaving 21 bases between. This CDR3 is 15 amino acids long. The CDR3 here is CASSRGVGGPSTQYF. The CDR3 DNA is TGTGCCAGCAGCCGGGGAGTGGGGGGGCCGAGTACCCAGTACTTC.

This clonotype was seen at least ten times. The genes are TRBV24-1 and TRBJ2-2; 7 nucleotides agree with TRBD1. V gave up 4 bases and J gave up 5 bases; unmatched junction bases: 3. Germline CDR1 reads KGHDR; CDR2 reads SFDVKD. The CDR3 is 14 amino acids. The CDR3 here is CATSEGQWTGELFF. CDR3 DNA: TGTGCCACCAGTGAGGGACAGTGGACCGGGGAGCTGTTTTTT.

This clonotype was recorded at least ten times. The rearrangement links TRBV12-3 or TRBV12-4 to TRBJ1-6, with 8 bases identical to TRBD1. The J segment lost 9 bases and the V segment lost 3 bases, leaving 4 bases of the junction unmatched. The CDR3 loop spans 14 amino acids. The CDR3 nucleotides read TGTGCCAGCAGTTTGTCAGGGGGCCTTTCACCCCTCCACTTT. It encodes CASSLSGGLSPLHF.

This clonotype was observed a handful of times. CDR3 amino acids: CASSSERGQETQYF. CDR3 sequence (DNA): TGCGCCAGCAGCTCCGAGCGGGGCCAAGAGACCCAGTACTTC. V usage is TRBV5-1 and J usage is TRBJ2-5; TRBD2 agrees at 7 bases. The V gene end was trimmed by 3 bases and the J gene end by 1 base; junction bases not matched to a gene: 3. Germline CDR1 reads SGHRS; CDR2 reads YFSETQ. The CDR3 covers 14 residues.

This clonotype has just a few counts. This chain connects TRBV20-1 to TRBJ1-1, with 9 bases identical to TRBD1. The germline V gene encodes CDR1 DFQATT and CDR2 SNEGSKA (reference sequence). The trim removed 6 bases at V and 5 bases at J, leaving 4 bases unmatched. The CDR3 runs to 12 residues. CDR3 region: CSAGTGQTEAFF. The CDR3 DNA reads TGCAGTGCCGGGACAGGGCAAACTGAAGCTTTCTTT.

This clonotype was recorded at least ten times. The chain has TRBV2 and TRBJ1-1; D not resolved. The CDR3 has 14 amino acids. V lost 2 bases and J lost 1, with 8 bases in between. CDR1 is SNHLY and CDR2 is FYNNEI in the germline V gene. Here the CDR3 DNA reads TGTGCCAGCAGTGAAAGATGGGGGAACACTGAAGCTTTCTTT. Translating gives CASSERWGNTEAFF.

This clonotype was recorded at least ten times. This chain links TRBV11-2 with TRBJ1-1; D remains ambiguous. Trimming took off 5 bases at V and 4 bases at J, with 20 bases between the two ends. This CDR3 is 16 amino acids long. CDR1 SGHAT and CDR2 FQNNGV come from the germline V gene. CDR3 in DNA: TGTGCCAGCAGCCCAACGCCAAGTCGAGGGATCACTGAAGCTTTCTTT. Amino acids: CASSPTPSRGITEAFF. Drawing the rest from reference TRBV11-2 and TRBJ1-1, the complete variable domain is EAGVAQSPRYKIIEKRQSVAFWCNPISGHATLYWYQQILGQGPKLLIQFQNNGVVDDSQLPKDRFSAERLKGVDSTLKIQPAKLEDSAVYLCASSPTPSRGITEAFFGQGTRLTVV.

This clonotype came up many times. The chain employs TRBV2 and TRBJ1-2; D perhaps matches TRBD1 (5 bases). Trimming took 7 bases from V and 5 from J, leaving 14 bases between them. The CDR3 length is 13 residues. The V gene's germline CDR1 is SNHLY and CDR2 FYNNEI. CDR3: CASNLRDGYGYTF. The CDR3, as DNA: TGTGCCAGCAATCTCCGGGACGGATATGGCTACACCTTC.

This clonotype was found many times. This chain uses TRBV5-6 with TRBJ2-5; maybe TRBD2 (6 bases). The germline V gene encodes CDR1 SGHDT and CDR2 YYEEEE. V was trimmed by 4 bases and J by 2 bases, leaving 24 bases between them. The CDR3 loop spans 18 amino acids. CDR3 sequence: CASSHTHSRRGIQETQYF. CDR3 nucleotides: TGTGCCAGCAGCCACACCCATTCTAGACGGGGGATACAAGAGACCCAGTACTTC. Together with reference TRBV5-6 and TRBJ2-5, the CDR3 gives the full variable domain: DAGVTQSPTHLIKTRGQQVTLRCSPKSGHDTVSWYQQALGQGPQFIFQYYEEEERQRGNFPDRFSGHQFPNYSSELNVNALLLGDSALYLCASSHTHSRRGIQETQYFGPGTRLLVL.

This clonotype was detected only a few times. J is TRBJ2-2 and V is TRBV11-2, with D possibly being TRBD1 (6 bases). Trimming removed 5 bases at V and 6 bases at J, with 16 bases between. Per the germline V gene, CDR1 is SGHAT and CDR2 is FQNNGV. This CDR3 spans 15 amino acids. The CDR3 bases are TGTGCCAGCAGCCCCCTGACAGGCAGCGCCGGGGAGCTGTTTTTT. It translates to CASSPLTGSAGELFF.

In its sample, this clonotype was seen many times. The chain links TRBV6-5 to TRBJ1-1; D is ambiguous. The CDR3 contains 14 residues. The germline gives CDR1 MNHEY, CDR2 SVGAGI. Trimming took 2 bases from V and 4 from J, leaving 11 bases between them. CDR3 sequence reads: CASSYKGKGTEAFF. The CDR3 nucleotides are TGTGCCAGCAGTTACAAAGGGAAGGGCACTGAAGCTTTCTTT.